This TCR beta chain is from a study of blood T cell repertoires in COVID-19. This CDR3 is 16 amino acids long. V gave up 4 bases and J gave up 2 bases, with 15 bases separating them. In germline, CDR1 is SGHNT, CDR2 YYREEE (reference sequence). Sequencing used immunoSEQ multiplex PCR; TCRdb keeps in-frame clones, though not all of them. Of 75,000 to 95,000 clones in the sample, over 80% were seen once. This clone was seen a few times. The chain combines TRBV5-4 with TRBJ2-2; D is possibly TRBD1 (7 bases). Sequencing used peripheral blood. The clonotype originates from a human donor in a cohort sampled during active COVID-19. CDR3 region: CASSAGGTANTGELFF. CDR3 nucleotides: TGTGCCAGCAGCGCAGGGGGGACAGCAAACACCGGGGAGCTGTTTTTT.